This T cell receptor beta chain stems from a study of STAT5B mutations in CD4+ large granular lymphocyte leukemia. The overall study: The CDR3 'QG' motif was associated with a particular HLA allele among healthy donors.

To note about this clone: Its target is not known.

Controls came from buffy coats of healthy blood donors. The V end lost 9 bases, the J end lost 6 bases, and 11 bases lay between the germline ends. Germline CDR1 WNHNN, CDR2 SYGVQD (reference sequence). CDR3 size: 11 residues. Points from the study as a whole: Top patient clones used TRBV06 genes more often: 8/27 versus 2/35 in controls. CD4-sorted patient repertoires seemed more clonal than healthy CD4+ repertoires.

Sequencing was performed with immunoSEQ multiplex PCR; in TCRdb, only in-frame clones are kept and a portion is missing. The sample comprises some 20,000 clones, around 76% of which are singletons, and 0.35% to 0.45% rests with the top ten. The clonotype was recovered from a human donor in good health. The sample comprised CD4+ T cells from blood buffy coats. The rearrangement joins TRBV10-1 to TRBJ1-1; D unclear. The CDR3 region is CASVSRPEAFF. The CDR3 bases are TGCGCCAGTGTGAGTCGTCCTGAAGCTTTCTTT.